This TCR beta chain emerged from a study of cytomegalovirus exposure and HLA in healthy donors. General observations from the study: Follow-up analysis found HLA locus-dependent TCR association rates, highest for DRB1 and lowest for HLA-C. It was reported that the classifier diagnosed cytomegalovirus status with high specificity and sensitivity in both the original and validation cohorts.

V was trimmed by 5 bases and J by 2 bases, leaving 13 bases between them. This CDR3 has 14 amino acids. CDR1 and CDR2 from the germline V gene are MGHRA and YSYEKL. Of note for this clone: The antigen is unknown.

Primers included in the PCR were 60 Vbeta and 13 Jbeta primers. Data came from immunoSEQ multiplex PCR; TCRdb stores just in-frame clones and leaves some out. The sample contains around 200,000 clones, more than 65% of which appear only once. The V gene is TRBV4-1, the J gene TRBJ2-7; TRBD1 is a possible D gene (7 bases). The sample comprised PBMCs. The receptor was isolated from a man in his forties or fifties in good health and CMV-seronegative. DNA of the CDR3: TGCGCCAGCAGCTACTCAGGGGGGACCTACGAGCAGTACTTC. It is translated as CASSYSGGTYEQYF.